One sample yielded the 25 T cell receptor beta chains listed below, sequenced in a study of T cell changes during pregnancy in multiple sclerosis. TCRdb's copy holds only in-frame clones and misses some; the assay was immunoSEQ multiplex PCR. Among about 70,000 clones listed, approximately 94% were seen once. This specimen was peripheral blood, taken in the third trimester of pregnancy. The receptors stem from a female donor with multiple sclerosis, enrolled in a pregnancy study.

The J gene is TRBJ1-1, the V gene TRBV7-2; a weak D match, TRBD1 (6 bases). The CDR3 consists of 14 residues. The V gene lost 5 bases and the J gene lost 1 base, with 11 bases spanning the gap. Germline V gene sequence: CDR1 SGHTA, CDR2 FQGNSA. The CDR3 DNA follows: TGTGCCAGCAGCGACAGGTTAGCGAACACTGAAGCTTTCTTT. The encoded protein is CASSDRLANTEAFF.

Here the CDR3 DNA reads TGTGCCAGCAGCCGTTCGTCCTGGGAGGGCTACACCTTC. Amino acids: CASSRSSWEGYTF. The rearrangement joins TRBV11-1 to TRBJ1-2; no reliable D call. Germline-derived CDR1 and CDR2 are SGHAT and FQDESV (reference sequence). This CDR3 is 13 amino acids long. With 5 bases removed from V and 8 bases from J, the gap between germline ends came to 15 bases.

V usage is TRBV19 and J usage is TRBJ1-5; 9 nucleotides agree with TRBD1. The V segment lost 4 bases and the J segment 2 bases; nucleotides outside the gene matches: 9. Germline lookup yields CDR1 LNHDA and CDR2 SQIVND (reference sequence). The CDR3 is made up of 17 amino acids. Here the CDR3 DNA reads TGTGCCAGTAGTACCACAGGGGGCGTTACGGGCAATCAGCCCCAGCATTTT. Translation gives CASSTTGGVTGNQPQHF.

This chain joins TRBV9 and TRBJ1-2; TRBD1 matches 7 bases. Germline loops: CDR1 SGDLS, CDR2 YYNGEE. The CDR3 totals 13 residues. V lost 3 bases and J lost 4; bases outside the gene matches: 3. In nucleotides, the CDR3 is TGTGCCAGCAGCGGCGGGACAGCCTATGGCTACACCTTC. Translating gives CASSGGTAYGYTF.

This chain joins TRBV7-3 and TRBJ2-5; tentatively, D is TRBD2 (7 bases). Per germline, CDR1 SGHTA and CDR2 FQGTGA. The CDR3 has 16 amino acids. V lost 2 bases, J lost 6 bases, and 19 bases lay in between. CDR3: CASSLVGGPKQQTQYF. The CDR3 nucleotides are TGTGCCAGCAGCTTAGTGGGGGGGCCGAAGCAGCAGACCCAGTACTTC. Full variable domain (outside the CDR3, taken from reference TRBV7-3 and TRBJ2-5): GAGVSQTPSNKVTEKGKYVELRCDPISGHTALYWYRQSLGQGPEFLIYFQGTGAADDSGLPNDRFFAVRPEGSVSTLKIQRTERGDSAVYLCASSLVGGPKQQTQYFGPGTRLLVL.

The chain has TRBV9 and TRBJ1-3; D perhaps matches TRBD1 (6 bases). The V gene's germline CDR1 is SGDLS and CDR2 YYNGEE. V lost 4 bases and J 8 bases, leaving 19 bases between the germline ends. This CDR3 spans 15 amino acids. The CDR3 loop is CASSWAPDSSDTIYF. In nucleotides, the CDR3 is TGTGCCAGCAGCTGGGCTCCGGACAGTTCGGACACCATATATTTT.

The chain combines TRBV13 with TRBJ1-1; 7 nucleotides align to TRBD1. Per the germline V gene, CDR1 is PRHDT and CDR2 is FYEKMQ (reference sequence). The CDR3 covers 13 residues. V lost 5 bases to trimming and J lost 12 bases; unmatched junction nucleotides: 12. CDR3 DNA sequence: TGTGCCAGCAGCCCCCCGGGACAGCTGGATACTTTCTTT. It codes for CASSPPGQLDTFF.

V usage is TRBV7-9 and J usage is TRBJ2-7; 7 nucleotides line up with TRBD1. This CDR3 has 15 amino acids. Germline values: CDR1 SEHNR, CDR2 FQNEAQ (reference sequence). V lost 1 base to trimming and J lost 3 bases; unmatched junction nucleotides: 6. Here the CDR3 DNA reads TGTGCCAGCAGCTTAGTAGGGGGACAGAGCTACGAGCAGTACTTC. It yields the protein CASSLVGGQSYEQYF.

The chain combines TRBV4-2 with TRBJ1-3, with 8 bases that match TRBD1. Germline CDR1 reads LGHNA; CDR2 reads YNFKEQ. The CDR3 runs 16 residues. The junction had 8 bases not matched to a gene; V was cut back by 2 bases and J by 5 bases. The CDR3 nucleotides are TGTGCCAGCAGCCAACCGACAGGGGTAATGAGAAACACCATATATTTT. Translated: CASSQPTGVMRNTIYF.

V usage is TRBV7-3 and J usage is TRBJ2-3, with 8 bases fitting TRBD2. The CDR3 has 14 amino acids. Losses at the gene ends were 5 bases for V and 4 bases for J; bases not matched to a gene: 5. Germline V gives CDR1 SGHTA, CDR2 FQGTGA. The CDR3 coding sequence is TGTGCCAGCAGCCAATCCGGGGGGGCAGATACGCAGTATTTT. Residues: CASSQSGGADTQYF.

This clone was recorded only once. The chain carries TRBV15 and TRBJ2-1; a weak D match, TRBD2 (5 bases). CDR3 length equals 14 residues. V gave up 8 bases and J gave up 0 bases, with 11 bases separating them. The germline gives CDR1 LNHNV, CDR2 YYDKDF (reference sequence). The CDR3 protein is CATAGRSSYNEQFF. DNA for the CDR3: TGTGCCACCGCGGGTCGTAGCTCCTACAATGAGCAGTTCTTC.

The V and J genes are TRBV7-9 and TRBJ2-6; 9 bases fit TRBD1. This CDR3 is 16 amino acids long. From germline, CDR1 is SEHNR and CDR2 FQNEAQ (reference sequence). Trimming took 6 bases from V and 4 from J; bases not matched to a gene: 7. CDR3 residues: CASRYTGGAGANVLTF. CDR3 DNA sequence: TGTGCCAGCAGGTATACAGGGGGCGCGGGGGCCAACGTCCTGACTTTC.

This chain joins TRBV7-2 and TRBJ1-1; TRBD1 might be the D (6 bases). The CDR3 is 13 residues long. V shed 5 bases and J shed 1 base, with 8 bases lying between them. The germline gives CDR1 SGHTA, CDR2 FQGNSA. The CDR3 DNA reads TGTGCCAGCAGCGAGACAGGGAACACTGAAGCTTTCTTT. Encoded protein: CASSETGNTEAFF.

This clone was counted a few times. The chain links TRBV7-3 to TRBJ2-3, with 7 bases matching TRBD2. Germline CDR1 SGHTA, CDR2 FQGTGA. Trimming removed 5 bases from V and 1 base from J; junction bases left unmatched: 6. The CDR3 has 15 amino acids. The CDR3 sequence is CASSPRGERTDTQYF. The CDR3 nucleotides are TGTGCCAGCAGCCCACGGGGGGAACGCACAGATACGCAGTATTTT.

This sequence joins TRBV4-2 and TRBJ2-5, with 12 bases identical to TRBD2. V shed 0 bases and J 6 bases; nucleotides not matched to a gene: 5. The CDR3 has 16 amino acids. The germline V gene encodes CDR1 LGHNA and CDR2 YNFKEQ. The CDR3 protein is CASSQDPSGGAQTQYF. In DNA form, the CDR3 reads TGTGCCAGCAGCCAAGATCCTAGCGGGGGGGCGCAGACCCAGTACTTC.

The rearrangement joins TRBV6-5 to TRBJ1-2, with D hard to call. The CDR3 contains 13 residues. Trimming took 0 bases from V and 4 from J, leaving 6 bases between them. Looked up from germline, CDR1 is MNHEY and CDR2 is SVGAGI. The CDR3, as DNA: TGTGCCAGCAGTTACTCTGTGCGCTATGGCTACACCTTC. Translated, it gives CASSYSVRYGYTF.

This clone was counted a few times. This chain uses TRBV4-3 with TRBJ1-1, with TRBD1 matching 9 bases. Germline CDR1 reads LGHNA; CDR2 reads YSLEER. CDR3 length: 12 residues. Trimming cost V 1 base and J 14 bases; bases outside gene matches: 5. The CDR3 DNA sequence: TGCGCCAGCAGCCAAGTTCGGGACAGGGTGTTCTTT. Encoded protein: CASSQVRDRVFF.

The chain recombines TRBV20-1 with TRBJ2-5; a weak D match, TRBD1 (6 bases). Trimming stripped 4 bases from V and 4 bases from J, with 7 bases between. CDR3 size: 11 residues. Germline CDR1 reads DFQATT; CDR2 reads SNEGSKA (reference sequence). CDR3 loop: CSATRGETQYF. CDR3 nucleotides: TGCAGTGCTACCAGGGGAGAGACCCAGTACTTC.

A word on this clone: Other DNA sequences in the same sample also yield this CDR3. The chain employs TRBV13 and TRBJ2-7, with D possibly TRBD2 on 6 matching bases. Between the trimmed V and J ends, which lost 2 bases and 1 base, there was a span of 9 bases. Germline V gene sequence: CDR1 PRHDT, CDR2 FYEKMQ (reference sequence). This CDR3 contains 14 residues. The CDR3 loop reads CASSLSGSSYEQYF. The CDR3 DNA reads TGTGCCAGCAGCTTATCCGGGAGTTCCTACGAGCAGTACTTC.

The rearrangement uses TRBV5-4 and TRBJ2-3; TRBD1 matches at 8 bases. Germline loops: CDR1 SGHNT, CDR2 YYREEE (reference sequence). The CDR3 has 15 amino acids. The V segment lost 4 bases and the J segment 1 base; nucleotides outside the gene matches: 5. CDR3 DNA sequence: TGTGCCAGCAGCCTCACACAGGGGGGCACAGATACGCAGTATTTT. Residues: CASSLTQGGTDTQYF.

V gene TRBV23-1 combines with J gene TRBJ1-5; TRBD1 matches 7 bases. TRBV23-1 is an ORF for which the function is uncertain. The CDR3 is 16 amino acids. V shed 3 bases and J 0 bases; nucleotides not matched to a gene: 5. CDR3 DNA sequence: TGCGCCAGCAGTCAGCCAGGGGGAGATAGCAATCAGCCCCAGCATTTT. It is translated as CASSQPGGDSNQPQHF.

The V and J genes are TRBV6-1 and TRBJ1-1, with a tentative D call TRBD1 (5 bases). Germline CDR1 and CDR2: MNHNS and SASEGT. The CDR3 totals 16 residues. V lost 4 bases to trimming and J lost 7 bases, with 22 bases between them. The CDR3 DNA is TGTGCCAGCAGTGCGACGACTTCGGGGGTCCAGGTTGAAGCTTTCTTT. Protein product: CASSATTSGVQVEAFF.

This rearrangement joins TRBV6-6 to TRBJ2-7, with D possibly TRBD1 on 5 matching bases. CDR1 is MNHNY and CDR2 is SVGAGI in the germline V gene (reference sequence). The CDR3 is 12 amino acids. V lost 10 bases, J lost 0 bases, and 10 bases lay in between. CDR3 DNA: TGTGCCACCTACAGGTCCTCCTACGAGCAGTACTTC. Translating it yields CATYRSSYEQYF.

The chain carries TRBV20-1 and TRBJ1-2, with 8 bases that match TRBD1. The CDR3 sequence is 11 residues long. V lost 6 bases to trimming and J lost 8 bases; unmatched junction nucleotides: 5. CDR1 is DFQATT and CDR2 is SNEGSKA in the germline V gene (reference sequence). As DNA, the CDR3 is TGCAGTGCCTGGACAGGGCGCGGCTACACCTTC. Amino acid sequence: CSAWTGRGYTF.

The chain carries TRBV11-2 and TRBJ2-3, with 8 bases fitting TRBD2. Germline lookup yields CDR1 SGHAT and CDR2 FQNNGV. V lost 5 bases, J lost 2 bases, and 9 bases stayed unmatched. The CDR3 totals 16 residues. The CDR3 loop is CASSPRGGGDTDTQYF. As DNA, the CDR3 is TGTGCCAGCAGCCCCCGGGGGGGCGGGGACACAGATACGCAGTATTTT.